These T cell receptor beta chains were read from a single sample in a study of cytomegalovirus exposure and HLA in healthy donors. Libraries were prepared by immunoSEQ multiplex PCR; TCRdb keeps only in-frame clonotypes and omits some of them. The sample has roughly 60,000 clones; roughly 94% are singletons. What was sequenced was PBMCs. Receptor source: a woman aged 18-35 years in good health and CMV-seropositive. The CDR3 runs from the conserved cysteine through the conserved F or W. D genes are given only for firm matches. Some rows mark clone size as missing; the rest say once, few, many or name a class of expanded clone.

>TRBV4-1|TRBJ2-3|.|.
TGCGCCAGCAGCCCCACCCGTTCGGCGGGCACAGATACGCAGTATTTT
CASSPTRSAGTDTQYF
>TRBV30|TRBJ1-2|.|.
TGTGCCTGGATGGGGGGTTTTGGCTATGGCTACACCTTC
CAWMGGFGYGYTF
>TRBV4-1|TRBJ2-1|.|.
TGCGCCAGCAGCCATCCCAGGTCAAGCGGCTCCTACAATGAGCAGTTCTTC
CASSHPRSSGSYNEQFF
>TRBV5-4|TRBJ2-7|.|TRBD1
TGTGCCAGCAGCTTGGGACAGGGGGGAAACGAGCAGTACTTC
CASSLGQGGNEQYF
>TRBV6-5|TRBJ1-6|.|.
TGTGCCAGCAGTTACTCGTATAGCGATTCACCCCTCCACTTT
CASSYSYSDSPLHF
>TRBV7-9|TRBJ2-5|.|.
TGTGCCAGCAGCTTGGAGTACCAAGAGACCCAGTACTTC
CASSLEYQETQYF
>TRBV27|TRBJ1-4|.|.
TGTGCCAGCAGTTTCGGGGGGGCAACTAATGAAAAACTGTTTTTT
CASSFGGATNEKLFF
>TRBV27|TRBJ1-3|.|TRBD1
TGTGCCAGCAGTTCTACGACAGGGTTCGGAAACACCATATATTTT
CASSSTTGFGNTIYF
>TRBV7-3|TRBJ2-3|.|.
TGTGCCAGCCTAGCTAGATCCTTGCTAAGCGCTAGCACAGATACGCAGTATTTT
CASLARSLLSASTDTQYF
>TRBV18|TRBJ1-1|.|.
TGTGCCAGCTCACCTCAAGGCGGCACTGAAGCTTTCTTT
CASSPQGGTEAFF
>TRBV4-1|TRBJ2-2|.|.
TGCGCCAGCAGCCCGGTCAGGACTCTCCCAGCCGGGGAGCTGTTTTTT
CASSPVRTLPAGELFF
>TRBV7-8|TRBJ1-1|.|.
TGTGCCAGCAGCTCGAGGGCATTGAACACTGAAGCTTTCTTT
CASSSRALNTEAFF
>TRBV28|TRBJ2-1|once|.
TGTGCCAGCAGCCGCGGGGAGCAGTTCTTC
CASSRGEQFF
>TRBV7-3|TRBJ1-1|.|TRBD1
TGTGCCAGCAGCTCGGGACAGGGGGACACTGAAGCTTTCTTT
CASSSGQGDTEAFF
>TRBV2|TRBJ2-7|.|TRBD2
TGTGCCAGCTTTGGACTAGCGGGAGCTATCGAGCAGTACTTC
CASFGLAGAIEQYF
>TRBV9|TRBJ2-3|.|.
TGTGCCAGCAGCGTAGAATCTTTGACAGATACGCAGTATTTT
CASSVESLTDTQYF
>TRBV5-1|TRBJ2-2|.|.
TGCGCCAGCAGCTTGAGGATGGACAGCCTAAGGACCGGGGAGCTGTTTTTT
CASSLRMDSLRTGELFF
>TRBV7-9|TRBJ2-7|.|.
TGTGCCAGCAGCGGAGGGACAGACTACGAGCAGTACTTC
CASSGGTDYEQYF
>TRBV9|TRBJ2-5|.|.
TGTGCCAGCAGCGGACAAGGGGCAGGGGAGACCCAGTACTTC
CASSGQGAGETQYF
>TRBV18|TRBJ1-1|.|.
TGTGCCAGCTCCCAGGGACAAAACACTGAAGCTTTCTTT
CASSQGQNTEAFF
>TRBV28|TRBJ1-3|.|.
TGTGCCAGCAGTTTAAACAGGATAAGCTCTGGAAACACCATATATTTT
CASSLNRISSGNTIYF
>TRBV2|TRBJ2-1|.|.
TGTGCCAGCAGTGTCGGCAGGGGGGAGGTTGAGCAGTTCTTC
CASSVGRGEVEQFF
>TRBV5-8|TRBJ2-5|.|.
TGTGCCAGCAGTTTGATGAGAGAGACCCAGTACTTC
CASSLMRETQYF
>TRBV28|TRBJ1-3|.|.
TGTGCCAGCACCCTGGTTCTAGCGCAAGGAAACACCATATATTTT
CASTLVLAQGNTIYF
>TRBV4-3|TRBJ2-1|.|TRBD1
TGCGCCAGCAGCCAATACCCAGGGGGCGAGCACAATGAGCAGTTCTTC
CASSQYPGGEHNEQFF
>TRBV30|TRBJ1-1|.|.
TGTGCCCTGCGGGGGGCTTTCTTT
CALRGAFF
>TRBV28|TRBJ2-5|.|.
TGTGCCAGCAGCGCTCCGGGACTGAGGGAGACCCAGTACTTC
CASSAPGLRETQYF
>TRBV4-1|TRBJ2-3|.|TRBD1
TGCGCCAGCAGCCAGACAGGGTCGAGGACAGATACGCAGTATTTT
CASSQTGSRTDTQYF
>TRBV9|TRBJ2-2|.|TRBD2
TGTGCCAGCAGCGCATCTAGCGGGGAAACCGGGGAGCTGTTTTTT
CASSASSGETGELFF
>TRBV5-1|TRBJ2-1|.|.
TGCGCCAGCAGCTTGGATGCGGGAACCGATGAGCAGTTCTTC
CASSLDAGTDEQFF
>TRBV25-1|TRBJ1-1|.|.
TGTGCCAGCAGCAAATTAAGAGTGGACACTGAAGCTTTCTTT
CASSKLRVDTEAFF
>TRBV2|TRBJ2-1|.|TRBD2
TGTGCCAGCAGTGAACTAGCGGGAGGACCCAATGAGCAGTTCTTC
CASSELAGGPNEQFF
>TRBV28|TRBJ1-2|.|.
TGTGCCAGCAGACCACAGATAACGCCAGGCTACACCTTC
CASRPQITPGYTF
>TRBV7-2|TRBJ2-3|.|TRBD2
TGTGCCAGCAGCTATCTCAATAGCGGGGGCGCGGGTACGCAGTATTTT
CASSYLNSGGAGTQYF
>TRBV5-1|TRBJ2-1|.|.
TGCGCCAGCAGCTTGGATAGATTTTACTCCTACAATGAGCAGTTCTTC
CASSLDRFYSYNEQFF
>TRBV28|TRBJ2-2|once|TRBD2
TGTGCCAGCAGTTTAATATCCCAACTGGCGGGAGGGCCGGGAACCGGGGAGCTGTTTTTT
CASSLISQLAGGPGTGELFF
>TRBV30|TRBJ2-5|.|.
TGTGCCTGGAGATGGGCTAGCGAGAAAGAGACCCAGTACTTC
CAWRWASEKETQYF
>TRBV6-5|TRBJ1-1|.|TRBD1
TGTGCCAGCAGAGAAACAGGGGTCGCCACTGAAGCTTTCTTT
CASRETGVATEAFF
>TRBV19|TRBJ2-7|.|TRBD2
TGTGCCAGTAGTATAGATCTGACTAGCCGCTCCTACGAGCAGTACTTC
CASSIDLTSRSYEQYF
>TRBV5-1|TRBJ2-7|.|.
TGCGCCAGCAGCCCGAATTGGATAGCGGCCCCCTACGAGCAGTACTTC
CASSPNWIAAPYEQYF
>TRBV15|TRBJ2-7|.|.
TGTGCCACCAGCAGTTTAGAGGAGCCCTACGAGCAGTACTTC
CATSSLEEPYEQYF
>TRBV5-4|TRBJ2-3|.|TRBD1
TGTGCCAGCAGCCCCCCCTCGACGGTGACAGGGCTTGCAGATACGCAGTATTTT
CASSPPSTVTGLADTQYF
>TRBV13|TRBJ2-5|.|TRBD2
TGTGCCAGCAGCTGGGTAGCGGGAGTTGGGGAGACCCAGTACTTC
CASSWVAGVGETQYF
>TRBV7-9|TRBJ1-3|.|.
TGTGCCAGCAGTTCCACACAGGGCTCAACTGGAAACACCATATATTTT
CASSSTQGSTGNTIYF
>TRBV29-1|TRBJ2-3|.|.
TGCAGCGTTGAAGATTATTCGACCGGGAGCCCTAGCACAGATACGCAGTATTTT
CSVEDYSTGSPSTDTQYF
>TRBV4-1|TRBJ2-3|.|.
TGCGCCAGCAGCCAGTCTTCCCCCCCAGATACGCAGTATTTT
CASSQSSPPDTQYF
>TRBV7-2|TRBJ1-2|.|.
TGTGCCAGCAGAAAGACCTCAACAGGGTACTATGGCTACACCTTC
CASRKTSTGYYGYTF
>TRBV29-1|TRBJ2-5|.|TRBD1
TGCAGCGGGGGGACAGGGCGGGAGACCCAGTACTTC
CSGGTGRETQYF
>TRBV7-9|TRBJ1-2|once|TRBD1
TGTGCCAGCAGCCCAACTGCCGGGACAGGGAACTATGGCTACACCTTC
CASSPTAGTGNYGYTF
>TRBV18|TRBJ1-5|.|TRBD1
TGTGCCAGCTCGTTTTTAGGGACAGGGCCCCTTGGCAATCAGCCCCAGCATTTT
CASSFLGTGPLGNQPQHF
>TRBV28|TRBJ2-1|.|.
TGTGCCAGCACCCCGCATACGGATGAGCAGTTCTTC
CASTPHTDEQFF
>TRBV19|TRBJ1-2|once|TRBD1
TGTGCCAGTAACCCTGGGACAGGGGGATCTTACACCTTC
CASNPGTGGSYTF
>TRBV30|TRBJ2-5|.|.
TGTGCCTGGAGTGTCGGGACCCAGTACTTC
CAWSVGTQYF
>TRBV6-5|TRBJ1-1|.|.
TGTGCCAGCAGGGCAGGGTTTAACACTGAAGCTTTCTTT
CASRAGFNTEAFF
>TRBV18|TRBJ2-7|.|TRBD1
TGTGCCAGCTCACAACAGGGGCCCCCTGGGGAGCAGTACTTC
CASSQQGPPGEQYF
>TRBV28|TRBJ2-3|.|TRBD2
TGTGCCAGCAGTCCACTAGCGTCCACGCAGTATTTT
CASSPLASTQYF
>TRBV7-9|TRBJ1-2|.|.
TGTGCCAGCAGCTTAGCGCGCTACAGGGCCCTACGGGGCTACACCTTC
CASSLARYRALRGYTF